This TCR beta chain appears in the sequencing data of a study of T cell changes during pregnancy in multiple sclerosis. TCRdb keeps only in-frame clones here, not all; method: immunoSEQ multiplex PCR. The repertoire holds about 83,000 clones, with about 96% as singletons. This CDR3 has 15 amino acids. Germline assignment: CDR1 MDHEN and CDR2 SYDVKM. Trimming took off 4 bases at V and 7 bases at J, with 17 bases between the two ends. The sequence derives from a female donor with multiple sclerosis, enrolled in a pregnancy study. J is TRBJ2-1 and V is TRBV28; a possible D gene is TRBD2 (7 bases). The material was peripheral blood, obtained in the second trimester of pregnancy. CDR3 nucleotides: TGTGCCAGCAGTTCGCCTTACCGGGGGGCTAATGAGCAGTTCTTC. Protein product: CASSSPYRGANEQFF.